This T cell receptor (beta chain) was recorded in a study of CD8 T cells in ankylosing spondylitis. Whole-study results and caveats: Earlier authors reported some of these motif variants in reactive arthritis synovial fluid and blood. Ankylosing spondylitis blood appeared to carry a characteristic TCR beta motif of fewer than 10 highly homologous variants. Reports say disease-linked clones showed up significantly more in matched ankylosing spondylitis synovial fluid.

Comment on this clonotype: Its specificity is unknown.

Using its own MiXCR run on the 5' RACE reads, TCRdb lists one record per CDR3 protein. The sample records about 360,000 distinct CDR3 sequences, 20% being singletons. This CDR3 is 14 amino acids long. Trimming cost V 10 bases and J 5 bases, with 20 bases left between them. Germline V gene sequence: CDR1 ENHRY, CDR2 SYGVKD. The specimen was blood, either unsorted or a sorted T cell fraction (not recorded which). V is TRBV10-3 and J is TRBJ1-1; D is undetermined. This clonotype originated in a male donor with ankylosing spondylitis or in good health (not recorded which). CDR3 nucleotides: TGTGCCACCATAACCGGGTACGACGGAACTGAAGCTTTCTTT. Translated, it gives CATITGYDGTEAFF.